The rows below give T cell receptor beta chains drawn from one sample of a study of PD-1 blockade in classical Hodgkin lymphoma. The data were produced by immunoSEQ multiplex PCR, yet TCRdb's version contains in-frame clones alone and is incomplete. The table records 98,000 or so clones, 80% to 90% of them present only once. Sequenced material: peripheral blood mononuclear cells (PBMCs), taken before the second cycle of nivolumab. The receptors were gathered from a human donor with classical Hodgkin lymphoma. The CDR3 runs from the conserved cysteine through the conserved F or W. D genes are given only for firm matches. A row's size may be missing; if present it is once, few, many or a size class.

v_call,d_call,clone_size,j_call,cdr3_aa,cdr3_nt
TRBV2,-,-,TRBJ2-7,CASSDRGLGLLGYEQYF,TGTGCCAGCAGTGATCGAGGGCTAGGTCTTTTGGGCTACGAGCAGTACTTC
TRBV27,-,-,TRBJ1-1,CASSLEPQRTEAFF,TGTGCCAGCAGTTTAGAGCCTCAAAGGACTGAAGCTTTCTTT
TRBV6-4,-,-,TRBJ2-3,CASSDSISSTDTQYF,TGTGCCAGCAGTGACTCGATCAGTAGCACAGATACGCAGTATTTT
TRBV2,-,-,TRBJ1-1,CATSTEGNTEAFF,TGTGCCACGTCGACAGAGGGGAACACTGAAGCTTTCTTT
TRBV14,-,-,TRBJ2-5,CASSQVRLETQYF,TGTGCCAGCAGCCAAGTACGTCTAGAGACCCAGTACTTC
TRBV19,-,-,TRBJ1-2,CASSIDRAAGYGYTF,TGTGCCAGTAGTATAGACCGGGCGGCTGGCTATGGCTACACCTTC
TRBV2,TRBD2,-,TRBJ2-3,CASRIAGSDTQYF,TGTGCCAGCAGGATAGCGGGCAGTGATACGCAGTATTTT
TRBV4-1,-,once,TRBJ1-2,CASSQERRGGAYGYTF,TGCGCCAGCAGCCAAGAGAGGCGGGGGGGCGCATATGGCTACACCTTC
TRBV18,TRBD2,-,TRBJ2-5,CASSPFSASGETQYF,TGTGCCAGCTCACCATTTTCGGCTAGCGGGGAGACCCAGTACTTC
TRBV9,-,-,TRBJ1-5,CASSAGAGNQPQHF,TGTGCCAGCAGCGCAGGGGCGGGCAATCAGCCCCAGCATTTT
TRBV19,TRBD2,-,TRBJ2-7,CASSLGLAGEQYF,TGTGCCAGTAGTCTCGGACTAGCTGGGGAGCAGTACTTC
TRBV7-2,TRBD2,-,TRBJ2-7,CASSLAGGLAGGGEQYF,TGTGCCAGCAGCTTAGCGGGAGGACTAGCGGGAGGGGGTGAGCAGTACTTC
TRBV28,TRBD1,-,TRBJ1-4,CASSSGQGTEKLFF,TGTGCCAGCAGTTCTGGACAGGGGACTGAAAAACTGTTTTTT
TRBV28,-,once,TRBJ2-7,CASRRNREGEQYF,TGTGCCAGCAGAAGAAACAGGGAGGGCGAGCAGTACTTC
TRBV2,-,-,TRBJ1-2,CASSETSEIGGYTF,TGTGCCAGCAGTGAAACTTCCGAGATAGGTGGCTACACCTTC
TRBV11-2,-,few,TRBJ1-1,CASSLGGWAGAFF,TGTGCCAGCAGCTTAGGCGGGTGGGCGGGAGCTTTCTTT
TRBV27,-,-,TRBJ1-5,CASSLYNSNQPQHF,TGTGCCAGCAGTTTATACAACAGCAATCAGCCCCAGCATTTT
TRBV27,-,-,TRBJ1-1,CASSLFDGTEAFF,TGTGCCAGCAGTTTATTTGACGGCACTGAAGCTTTCTTT
TRBV4-1,-,once,TRBJ1-5,CASSQESGGAPQHF,TGCGCCAGCAGCCAAGAATCGGGAGGTGCGCCCCAGCATTTT
TRBV6-5,TRBD1,-,TRBJ2-3,CASSYRDRPSDTQYF,TGTGCCAGCAGTTACCGGGACAGGCCGTCAGATACGCAGTATTTT
TRBV5-6,-,-,TRBJ1-2,CASSLGRGDQGYTF,TGTGCCAGCAGCTTAGGTAGAGGGGATCAAGGCTACACCTTC
TRBV4-2,-,-,TRBJ2-5,CASSQGRLVETQYF,TGTGCCAGCAGCCAAGGTCGCCTCGTGGAGACCCAGTACTTC
TRBV7-2,TRBD1,-,TRBJ1-4,CASSLVRQGSGEKLFF,TGTGCCAGCAGCTTAGTCAGACAGGGGTCGGGGGAAAAACTGTTTTTT
TRBV27,-,-,TRBJ2-3,CASSLIPPRPDTQYF,TGTGCCAGCAGTTTGATTCCCCCGCGCCCGGATACGCAGTATTTT
TRBV27,-,-,TRBJ1-4,CASSRPRENSNEKLFF,TGTGCCAGCAGTCGCCCTAGGGAAAACTCTAATGAAAAACTGTTTTTT
TRBV4-1,-,few,TRBJ2-1,CASSQDPARDYNEQFF,TGCGCCAGCAGCCAAGATCCGGCCAGGGACTACAATGAGCAGTTCTTC
TRBV10-1,TRBD2,-,TRBJ2-7,CASSDSGTSNEQYF,TGCGCCAGCAGTGACTCCGGGACTAGCAACGAGCAGTACTTC
TRBV7-2,TRBD2,once,TRBJ2-5,CASSLNAGVREETQYF,TGTGCCAGCAGCTTAAATGCGGGAGTAAGGGAAGAGACCCAGTACTTC
TRBV13,-,-,TRBJ1-2,CASHNEDGYTF,TGTGCCAGCCATAACGAGGATGGCTACACCTTC
TRBV5-5,TRBD1,-,TRBJ2-5,CASSLGTAGGMGTQYF,TGTGCCAGCAGCTTGGGGACGGCAGGGGGCATGGGGACCCAGTACTTC
TRBV5-1,-,-,TRBJ2-7,CASSPPDGTYEQYF,TGCGCCAGCAGCCCCCCGGACGGTACCTACGAGCAGTACTTC
TRBV7-8,-,-,TRBJ2-7,CASSLGGGERYEQYF,TGTGCCAGCAGCTTAGGAGGTGGGGAGCGGTACGAGCAGTACTTC
TRBV27,TRBD2,-,TRBJ2-1,CASRPLAGVNFGEQFF,TGTGCCAGCAGACCACTAGCGGGAGTAAATTTCGGTGAGCAGTTCTTC
TRBV6-5,-,-,TRBJ1-1,CASSYEGGISFTEAFF,TGTGCCAGCAGTTACGAGGGGGGGATAAGCTTCACTGAAGCTTTCTTT
TRBV14,-,-,TRBJ2-5,CASSQNRAQETQYF,TGTGCCAGCAGCCAAAACCGGGCTCAAGAGACCCAGTACTTC
TRBV19,TRBD2,-,TRBJ2-1,CASSRKTPIAGDRMGEQFF,TGTGCCAGTAGTAGGAAGACCCCTATAGCGGGAGACAGGATGGGAGAGCAGTTCTTC
TRBV19,-,-,TRBJ2-1,CASSWGDGYNEQFF,TGTGCCAGTAGTTGGGGGGACGGATACAATGAGCAGTTCTTC
TRBV7-9,TRBD1,-,TRBJ2-3,CASSGRDRFTDTQYF,TGTGCCAGCAGCGGCCGGGACAGGTTCACAGATACGCAGTATTTT
TRBV5-4,-,once,TRBJ2-5,CASSSRNKGGGETQYF,TGTGCCAGCAGCTCCCGGAATAAGGGGGGGGGTGAGACCCAGTACTTC
TRBV20-1,-,-,TRBJ1-2,CSAIDYGYTF,TGCAGTGCTATCGATTATGGCTACACCTTC
TRBV5-1,-,-,TRBJ2-3,CASSPDSSTDTQYF,TGCGCCAGCAGCCCCGACAGTAGCACAGATACGCAGTATTTT
TRBV7-2,TRBD1,-,TRBJ2-1,CASSMPGQNIYNEQFF,TGTGCCAGCAGCATGCCGGGACAGAATATTTACAATGAGCAGTTCTTC
TRBV7-2,-,-,TRBJ2-1,CASSLAGTYNEQFF,TGTGCCAGCAGCTTAGCGGGGACCTACAATGAGCAGTTCTTC
TRBV4-1,-,-,TRBJ1-5,CASSQPTGTHVNQPQHF,TGCGCCAGCAGCCAACCGACAGGAACCCATGTCAATCAGCCCCAGCATTTT
TRBV15,-,-,TRBJ2-1,CATSRDGGRANNEQFF,TGTGCCACCAGCAGAGATGGGGGCCGCGCAAACAATGAGCAGTTCTTC
TRBV11-2,-,-,TRBJ2-2,CASSLDPGLGTGELFF,TGTGCCAGCAGCCTCGATCCAGGGTTGGGTACCGGGGAGCTGTTTTTT
TRBV10-1,-,few,TRBJ1-5,CASQWGNQPQHF,TGCGCCAGCCAATGGGGAAATCAGCCCCAGCATTTT